Listed below are T cell receptor beta chains from one sample, sequenced in a study of cytomegalovirus exposure and HLA in healthy donors. Produced via immunoSEQ multiplex PCR; TCRdb's table is partial and in-frame only. The table includes approximately 97,000 clones, about 86% detected once. Sequences were obtained from PBMCs. Source of these receptors: a woman in her seventies in good health and CMV-seropositive. CDR3s leave out the opening cysteine and the closing phenylalanine or tryptophan. Fields, in order: CDR3 protein, V gene, D gene, J gene. A D gene is named only where the DNA matches it firmly.

ASSPTGGGYT | TRBV7-2 | TRBD1 | TRBJ1-2
ASSLGTASNTEAF | TRBV11-3 | - | TRBJ1-1
ATSRSPSGRAQETQY | TRBV15 | TRBD2 | TRBJ2-5
ASSQEWPVELF | TRBV4-1 | - | TRBJ2-2
ASSQGVEGEQF | TRBV18 | - | TRBJ2-1
ASSLVGGASGETQY | TRBV11-2 | - | TRBJ2-5
ASSMALHRGWY | TRBV19 | TRBD1 | TRBJ2-3
ASSLSIYEQY | TRBV6-6 | - | TRBJ2-7
ASSIEGSLSSLH | TRBV19 | - | TRBJ1-6
ASSLMPLDRGEETQY | TRBV7-3 | TRBD1 | TRBJ2-5
ASSPAGRVYNEQF | TRBV7-9 | - | TRBJ2-1
ASSPSRGETQY | TRBV7-3 | - | TRBJ2-5
ASSLASGNSGNTIY | TRBV7-6 | - | TRBJ1-3
ASSLRGGPSTPSYT | TRBV28 | - | TRBJ1-2
SVRPNREGEAF | TRBV29-1 | - | TRBJ1-1
ASSLYGKLGVGYQY | TRBV11-3 | - | TRBJ2-4
ASSLTGVNYNEQF | TRBV11-2 | TRBD1 | TRBJ2-1
ASIAERGIEAF | TRBV19 | - | TRBJ1-1
AISDKGQYNEQY | TRBV10-3 | - | TRBJ2-7
ASSLGDRGARSPLH | TRBV7-9 | TRBD1 | TRBJ1-6
ASSAGLAGGIDTQY | TRBV5-1 | TRBD2 | TRBJ2-3
ASHPRLLSYNEQF | TRBV5-8 | - | TRBJ2-1
ANPYPEGFEAF | TRBV21-1 | - | TRBJ1-1
ASSIRVRGEKLF | TRBV19 | - | TRBJ1-4
AWSGGRQENYGYT | TRBV30 | - | TRBJ1-2
ASSLGTGSTEAF | TRBV5-1 | TRBD1 | TRBJ1-1
ASSGGRGIAGANVLT | TRBV2 | - | TRBJ2-6
ASSAGVNQPQH | TRBV6-5 | - | TRBJ1-5
ASSSDSRTDTQY | TRBV5-6 | - | TRBJ2-3
ASARNPGTDYEQY | TRBV9 | TRBD1 | TRBJ2-7
ASSLTTPPYEQY | TRBV5-1 | - | TRBJ2-7
ASSAQTGNEQF | TRBV7-6 | TRBD1 | TRBJ2-1
ASSLEDRGLDGYT | TRBV5-1 | TRBD1 | TRBJ1-2
ASSLDSRTATSTDTQY | TRBV5-4 | - | TRBJ2-3
ASSSPYEQY | TRBV27 | - | TRBJ2-7
ASSLRRGLFYEQY | TRBV28 | - | TRBJ2-7